The rows below give T cell receptor beta chains drawn from one sample of a study of T cell clones after liver transplantation. Generated by immunoSEQ multiplex PCR, the TCRdb table keeps only in-frame clones and is missing some. The sample has under 20,000 clones, 80% to 90% seen once; the top ten hold over 10%. Sequenced here: CD8+ T cells from blood, sampled 45 to 46 months after liver transplant. Source of these receptors: a human patient who received a liver transplant. Some of these T cells may belong to the graft donor. The CDR3 runs from the conserved cysteine through the conserved F or W. Fields, in order: J gene, D gene, V gene, CDR3 protein. The D gene is left open where the match is weak.

j_gene: TRBJ2-5; d_gene: NA; v_gene: TRBV14; CDR3aa: CASSRRQTQETQYF
j_gene: TRBJ2-1; d_gene: NA; v_gene: TRBV6-5; CDR3aa: CASSYGGDFYNEQFF
j_gene: TRBJ1-1; d_gene: NA; v_gene: TRBV7-9; CDR3aa: CASSFANTEAFF
j_gene: TRBJ2-2; d_gene: NA; v_gene: TRBV28; CDR3aa: CASTLRRDTGELFF
j_gene: TRBJ1-4; d_gene: TRBD1; v_gene: TRBV6-5; CDR3aa: CASSYLGGRGQEKLFF
j_gene: TRBJ1-2; d_gene: TRBD1; v_gene: TRBV4-2; CDR3aa: CASSFWDRDSETF
j_gene: TRBJ2-1; d_gene: NA; v_gene: TRBV7-6; CDR3aa: CASSLGLVNEQFF
j_gene: TRBJ2-1; d_gene: TRBD2; v_gene: TRBV14; CDR3aa: CASSQWTSGRSGEQFF
j_gene: TRBJ2-1; d_gene: TRBD2; v_gene: TRBV27; CDR3aa: CASSLQGSGFEQFF
j_gene: TRBJ1-5; d_gene: NA; v_gene: TRBV25-1; CDR3aa: CASSRAGAQPQHF
j_gene: TRBJ2-3; d_gene: NA; v_gene: TRBV9; CDR3aa: CASSDPDSHTQYF
j_gene: TRBJ2-2; d_gene: NA; v_gene: TRBV27; CDR3aa: CASSPNNGELFF
j_gene: TRBJ2-7; d_gene: NA; v_gene: TRBV6-5; CDR3aa: CASSVSNSYEQYF